The next 9 T cell receptor beta chains were all read from a single sample in a study of siplizumab effects on memory and regulatory T cells. Profiled with immunoSEQ multiplex PCR; TCRdb holds only in-frame clones, not every one. Of 85,000 to 95,000 clones listed, roughly 94% were seen once; the top ten hold around 0.3%. The sample comprised non-Treg CD4+ T cells sorted from blood. The source is a human donor in good health.

This sequence joins TRBV30 and TRBJ1-5, with a weak D call TRBD1 (5 bases). With 3 bases removed from V and 2 bases from J, the gap between germline ends came to 14 bases. Per the germline V gene, CDR1 is GTSNPN and CDR2 is SVGIG (reference sequence). The CDR3 length is 15 residues. The CDR3: CAWSLGRGGNQPQHF. Written as DNA, the CDR3 is TGTGCCTGGAGCCTCGGCCGGGGGGGCAATCAGCCCCAGCATTTT.

The chain uses TRBV18 and TRBJ2-7; tentative D call: TRBD1 (5 bases). Per the germline V gene, CDR1 is KGHSH and CDR2 is LQKENI. The CDR3 is 14 residues long. V was clipped by 2 bases and J by 6 bases, with 14 bases between them. The DNA for the CDR3 is TGTGCCAGCTCACCATTGGTCTCTCAGGGCGAGCAGTACTTC. Residues: CASSPLVSQGEQYF.

The V call is TRBV4-2, the J call TRBJ1-5; 8 positions agree with TRBD1. J lost 0 bases, V lost 1 base, and 8 bases had no gene match. In germline, CDR1 is LGHNA, CDR2 YNFKEQ. The CDR3 consists of 18 residues. The CDR3 region has the DNA TGTGCCAGCAGCCAAGTCGGGACAGGACTCGCTAGCAATCAGCCCCAGCATTTT. Its translation: CASSQVGTGLASNQPQHF.

The chain uses TRBV6-5 and TRBJ2-7, with TRBD1 matching over 7 bases. The CDR3 sequence is 15 residues long. With V trimmed by 2 bases and J by 0 bases, 4 bases remained unmatched. From germline, CDR1 is MNHEY and CDR2 SVGAGI. This CDR3 reads CASSYRTGPSYEQYF. CDR3 bases: TGTGCCAGCAGTTACAGGACAGGCCCCTCCTACGAGCAGTACTTC.

In DNA form, the CDR3 reads TGCAGTGCTAGTACAGAGACCCAGTACTTC. Translated: CSASTETQYF. The V and J genes are TRBV20-1 and TRBJ2-5; D not resolved. This CDR3 has 10 residues. Germline CDR1 DFQATT, CDR2 SNEGSKA (reference sequence). Trimming pared 3 bases from V and 4 bases from J, leaving 3 bases between.

V usage is TRBV19 and J usage is TRBJ1-2; 8 nucleotides match TRBD1. Germline V gene sequence: CDR1 LNHDA, CDR2 SQIVND (reference sequence). V shed 5 bases and J 0 bases; nucleotides not matched to a gene: 5. This CDR3 region has 15 residues. CDR3 DNA sequence: TGTGCCAGTAGTCTCTGGGACAGGCCTAACTATGGCTACACCTTC. It encodes CASSLWDRPNYGYTF.

The chain is built from TRBV18 and TRBJ1-3; the D gene is possibly TRBD1 (5 bases). V was pared by 2 bases and J by 2 bases, with 13 bases between. The CDR3 length is 16 residues. Per germline, CDR1 KGHSH and CDR2 LQKENI. CDR3 sequence: CASSPNGAGTGNTIYF. CDR3 nucleotides: TGTGCCAGCTCACCAAACGGGGCGGGAACTGGAAACACCATATATTTT.

The chain has TRBV14 and TRBJ2-7; TRBD1 agrees at 10 bases. The CDR3 has 14 residues. The V segment lost 4 bases and the J segment 7 bases; nucleotides outside the gene matches: 7. Germline lookup yields CDR1 SGHDN and CDR2 FVKESK. The CDR3 bases are TGTGCCAGCAGCCCGGGGGACAGGGGAAGGGAGCAGTACTTC. This encodes CASSPGDRGREQYF.

This clone was seen only a few times. V usage is TRBV12-5 and J usage is TRBJ2-1; tentatively, D is TRBD1 or TRBD2 (5 bases each). This CDR3 has 13 residues. V was clipped by 0 bases and J by 10 bases, with 10 bases between them. Germline values: CDR1 LGHNT, CDR2 FRNRAP. The CDR3, as DNA: TGTGCTAGTGGTTTGGTAGGGACCCCCGAGCAGTTCTTC. Its protein product is CASGLVGTPEQFF. The variable domain in full, with the rest retrieved from reference TRBV12-5 and TRBJ2-1, is DARVTQTPRHKVTEMGQEVTMRCQPILGHNTVFWYRQTMMQGLELLAYFRNRAPLDDSGMPKDRFSAEMPDATLATLKIQPSEPRDSAVYFCASGLVGTPEQFFGPGTRLTVL.